These 21 T cell receptor beta chains originate from one sample sequenced in a study of shared clonotypes between healthy human individuals. Profiled with immunoSEQ multiplex PCR; TCRdb holds only in-frame clones, not every one. This table holds 2 million to 2.5 million clones, 85% to 95% found once. Sample: naive CD4+ T cells from PBMCs. Subset specified: CD45RA+ positively selected. The receptors shown here come from a young man in good health. Some clones in this sample may be carry-over from other donors' samples.

The chain recombines TRBV10-3 with TRBJ2-2, with 14 nucleotides matching TRBD2. V shed 5 bases and J 8 bases; nucleotides not matched to a gene: 7. Looked up from germline, CDR1 is ENHRY and CDR2 is SYGVKD. The CDR3 length is 16 residues. The CDR3 DNA reads TGTGCCATCAGTCCCGGGACTAGCGGGAGAGGAGGGGAGCTGTTTTTT. It specifies CAISPGTSGRGGELFF.

The chain employs TRBV6-6 and TRBJ2-6, with D perhaps TRBD1 (5 bases). Trimming took off 7 bases at V and 0 bases at J, with 10 bases between the two ends. The CDR3 spans 15 residues. Germline CDR1 reads MNHNY; CDR2 reads SVGAGI (reference sequence). CDR3 amino acids: CASTGQFSGANVLTF. The DNA for the CDR3 is TGTGCCAGCACTGGACAATTCTCTGGGGCCAACGTCCTGACTTTC.

This clone was recorded once. This CDR3 is also generated by other DNA sequences in the sample. The CDR3 sequence is CASSLGGQGSYEQYF. CDR3 coding DNA: TGCGCCAGCAGCTTGGGTGGACAGGGCTCCTACGAGCAGTACTTC. The J gene is TRBJ2-7, the V gene TRBV5-1; 8 bases line up with TRBD1. Per the germline V gene, CDR1 is SGHRS and CDR2 is YFSETQ. The J segment lost 0 bases and the V segment lost 0 bases, leaving 2 bases of the junction unmatched. The CDR3 has 15 amino acids.

J is TRBJ1-2 and V is TRBV6-1; D gene unclear. The CDR3 consists of 9 residues. V lost 10 bases and J lost 8, with 8 bases in between. From germline, CDR1 is MNHNS and CDR2 SASEGT. The CDR3 protein is CATGAGYTF. CDR3 bases: TGTGCCACCGGCGCGGGCTACACCTTC.

V gene TRBV5-1 combines with J gene TRBJ1-1; 7 positions agree with TRBD1. The V gene's germline CDR1 is SGHRS and CDR2 YFSETQ. The V gene end was trimmed by 4 bases and the J gene end by 4 bases; junction bases not matched to a gene: 7. There are 14 residues in the CDR3. The CDR3 coding sequence is TGCGCCAGCAGCATACAGGGGTTAGGCACTGAAGCTTTCTTT. Amino acids: CASSIQGLGTEAFF. The variable domain in full, completed from reference TRBV5-1 and TRBJ1-1, reads KAGVTQTPRYLIKTRGQQVTLSCSPISGHRSVSWYQQTPGQGLQFLFEYFSETQRNKGNFPGRFSGRQFSNSRSEMNVSTLELGDSALYLCASSIQGLGTEAFFGQGTRLTVV.

The J gene is TRBJ2-1, the V gene TRBV30; 7 nucleotides align to TRBD2. V lost 5 bases and J lost 9; bases outside the gene matches: 10. CDR3 size: 13 residues. Germline V gene data show CDR1 as GTSNPN and CDR2 as SVGIG (reference sequence). The CDR3 nucleotides read TGTGCCTGGGGGGGGGATAGCTTACGTGAGCAGTTCTTC. It encodes CAWGGDSLREQFF.

In this sample, this clone turned up a few times. The rearrangement uses TRBV18 and TRBJ1-1; no reliable D call. Looked up from germline, CDR1 is KGHSH and CDR2 is LQKENI. Trimming shortened V by 0 bases and J by 1 base, and 9 bases separated the two germline ends. The CDR3 totals 15 residues. The CDR3 sequence is CASSPPGPGNTEAFF. CDR3 nucleotide sequence: TGTGCCAGCTCACCACCAGGGCCGGGGAACACTGAAGCTTTCTTT. Full variable domain (remainder filled in from reference TRBV18 and TRBJ1-1): NAGVMQNPRHLVRRRGQEARLRCSPMKGHSHVYWYRQLPEEGLKFMVYLQKENIIDESGMPKERFSAEFPKEGPSILRIQQVVRGDSAAYFCASSPPGPGNTEAFFGQGTRLTVV.

This clone was recorded a few times. This CDR3 is also generated by other DNA sequences in the sample. The gene calls are TRBV2 and TRBJ1-5; TRBD1 might be the D (5 bases). The CDR3 contains 13 residues. Germline V lookup: CDR1 SNHLY, CDR2 FYNNEI. The V end was cut by 4 bases, the J end by 4 bases, with 8 bases between. CDR3 protein: CASSVSGNQPQHF. The CDR3 DNA reads as TGTGCCAGCAGTGTGTCAGGGAATCAGCCCCAGCATTTT. The whole variable domain, remainder taken from reference TRBV2 and TRBJ1-5, is EPEVTQTPSHQVTQMGQEVILRCVPISNHLYFYWYRQILGQKVEFLVSFYNNEISEKSEIFDDQFSVERPDGSNFTLKIRSTKLEDSAMYFCASSVSGNQPQHFGDGTRLSIL.

The J gene is TRBJ2-5, the V gene TRBV7-2, with 10 bases matching TRBD2. From germline, CDR1 is SGHTA and CDR2 FQGNSA. V shed 4 bases and J 2 bases; nucleotides not matched to a gene: 4. The CDR3 length is 15 residues. The CDR3 nucleotides read TGTGCCAGCAGCTCGGGTAGCGGGAGGCAAGAGACCCAGTACTTC. Translated, it gives CASSSGSGRQETQYF.

CDR3 coding DNA: TGCGCCAGCGGCGACAGTCAGCCCCAGCATTTT. Amino acids: CASGDSQPQHF. The chain employs TRBV10-2 and TRBJ1-5; weak D call: TRBD1 (5 bases). The V end lost 8 bases, the J end lost 6 bases, and 8 bases lay between the germline ends. The CDR3 consists of 11 residues. Germline assignment: CDR1 WSHSY and CDR2 SAAADI.

The chain links TRBV19 to TRBJ2-5; tentatively, D is TRBD2 (6 bases). Germline values: CDR1 LNHDA, CDR2 SQIVND (reference sequence). V lost 5 bases and J 5 bases, leaving 15 bases between the germline ends. This CDR3 comprises 14 residues. CDR3 sequence (DNA): TGTGCCAGTAGTTTTTATTCGGGGGAGGAGACCCAGTACTTC. Translated: CASSFYSGEETQYF.

The genes are TRBV21-1 and TRBJ1-2. TRBV21-1 represents a pseudogene. This CDR3 has 14 residues. The CDR3 sequence: CARPYGRRAPGYTF. CDR3 DNA sequence: TGTGCCAGACCTTATGGACGACGGGCACCTGGCTACACCTTC.

The chain recombines TRBV6-5 with TRBJ2-7, with 7 positions matching TRBD1. Germline V gives CDR1 MNHEY, CDR2 SVGAGI. The CDR3 loop spans 13 amino acids. V lost 5 bases to trimming and J lost 3 bases; unmatched junction nucleotides: 4. The DNA of the CDR3 is TGTGCCAGCAGTCTTAGGACAGGCTACGAGCAGTACTTC. Residues: CASSLRTGYEQYF.

The chain joins TRBV5-1 to TRBJ2-1; TRBD1 matches at 7 bases. This CDR3 spans 15 amino acids. Germline trimming cut 4 bases from V and 2 bases from J; bases unmatched to any gene: 6. Per germline, CDR1 SGHRS and CDR2 YFSETQ. DNA for the CDR3: TGCGCCAGCAGCGTTGGAACAGGGGCCTACAATGAGCAGTTCTTC. As protein: CASSVGTGAYNEQFF.

J is TRBJ2-7 and V is TRBV20-1; possibly TRBD2 for D (6 bases). The CDR3 extends over 11 amino acids. The ends were cut back, 3 bases at V and 9 bases at J, with 12 bases in the middle. Germline CDR1 reads DFQATT; CDR2 reads SNEGSKA (reference sequence). In DNA form, the CDR3 reads TGCAGTGCTAGTTTAGCGGCGTGGCAGTACTTC. Translated, it gives CSASLAAWQYF.

The V and J genes are TRBV5-4 and TRBJ2-4; the D gene is possibly TRBD1 (6 bases). In germline, CDR1 is SGHNT, CDR2 YYREEE (reference sequence). The CDR3 length is 15 residues. The V and J ends lost 7 bases and 0 bases respectively, with 14 bases between them. CDR3 nucleotides: TGTGCCAGCTCCACGGGACACCTAGCCAAAAACATTCAGTACTTC. Translated: CASSTGHLAKNIQYF. Looking up the rest from reference TRBV5-4 and TRBJ2-4 gives the full variable domain: ETGVTQSPTHLIKTRGQQVTLRCSSQSGHNTVSWYQQALGQGPQFIFQYYREEENGRGNFPPRFSGLQFPNYSSELNVNALELDDSALYLCASSTGHLAKNIQYFGAGTRLSVL.

The chain carries TRBV6-1 and TRBJ1-5; D is perhaps TRBD1 (5 bases). CDR1 is MNHNS and CDR2 is SASEGT in the germline V gene. The ends were cut back, 6 bases at V and 6 bases at J, with 18 bases in the middle. The CDR3 runs to 15 residues. The CDR3 loop is CASSPTWGGGQPQHF. The CDR3 nucleotides are TGTGCCAGCAGCCCCACTTGGGGGGGAGGTCAGCCCCAGCATTTT.

The chain uses TRBV6-5 and TRBJ2-1; TRBD1 might be the D (5 bases). Germline lookup yields CDR1 MNHEY and CDR2 SVGAGI. The CDR3 extends over 13 amino acids. V lost 10 bases, J lost 5 bases, and 15 bases lay in between. The CDR3 loop is CATAGYGNNEQFF. Written as DNA, the CDR3 is TGTGCCACCGCAGGGTATGGGAACAATGAGCAGTTCTTC.

The chain is built from TRBV6-5 and TRBJ2-5, with D maybe TRBD1 (5 bases). The CDR3 loop spans 14 amino acids. With 5 bases removed from V and 5 bases from J, the gap between germline ends came to 15 bases. CDR1 is MNHEY and CDR2 is SVGAGI in the germline V gene. The chain's CDR3 is CASSPQGESETQYF. The CDR3 coding sequence is TGTGCCAGCAGTCCTCAAGGGGAATCGGAGACCCAGTACTTC.

The chain carries TRBV7-2 and TRBJ2-3; D unresolved. Germline CDR1 reads SGHTA; CDR2 reads FQGNSA. Trimming removed 6 bases from V and 6 bases from J, with 13 bases in between. This CDR3 is 13 amino acids long. CDR3 coding DNA: TGTGCCAGCAGAGAAAGCTCAGTCGATACGCAGTATTTT. Amino acids: CASRESSVDTQYF. The full variable domain, rest sourced from reference TRBV7-2 and TRBJ2-3, is GAGVSQSPSNKVTEKGKDVELRCDPISGHTALYWYRQSLGQGLEFLIYFQGNSAPDKSGLPSDRFSAERTGGSVSTLTIQRTQQEDSAVYLCASRESSVDTQYFGPGTRLTVL.

In the case of this clone: Other DNA sequences in the sample encode the same CDR3. The V and J genes are TRBV7-2 and TRBJ1-1; D remains ambiguous. The germline V gene has CDR1 SGHTA and CDR2 FQGNSA. V lost 5 bases to trimming and J lost 2 bases, with 9 bases between them. CDR3 size: 13 residues. CDR3 protein: CASSQQENTEAFF. The CDR3 DNA sequence: TGTGCCAGCAGCCAGCAGGAAAACACTGAAGCTTTCTTT. The full variable domain, in which reference TRBV7-2 and TRBJ1-1 provide the parts outside the CDR3, is GAGVSQSPSNKVTEKGKDVELRCDPISGHTALYWYRQSLGQGLEFLIYFQGNSAPDKSGLPSDRFSAERTGGSVSTLTIQRTQQEDSAVYLCASSQQENTEAFFGQGTRLTVV.